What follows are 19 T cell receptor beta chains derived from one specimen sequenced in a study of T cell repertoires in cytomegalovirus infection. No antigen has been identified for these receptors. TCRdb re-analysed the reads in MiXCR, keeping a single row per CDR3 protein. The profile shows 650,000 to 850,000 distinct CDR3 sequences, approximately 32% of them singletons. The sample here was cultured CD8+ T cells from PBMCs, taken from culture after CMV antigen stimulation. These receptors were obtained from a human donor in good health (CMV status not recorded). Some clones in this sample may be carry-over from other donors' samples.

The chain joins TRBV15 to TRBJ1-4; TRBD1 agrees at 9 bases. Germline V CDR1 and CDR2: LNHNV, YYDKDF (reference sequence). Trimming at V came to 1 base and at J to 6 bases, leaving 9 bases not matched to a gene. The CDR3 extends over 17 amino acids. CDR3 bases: TGTGCCACCAGCAGAGTGGATACAGGGGGCTCTTATGAAAAACTGTTTTTT. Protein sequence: CATSRVDTGGSYEKLFF.

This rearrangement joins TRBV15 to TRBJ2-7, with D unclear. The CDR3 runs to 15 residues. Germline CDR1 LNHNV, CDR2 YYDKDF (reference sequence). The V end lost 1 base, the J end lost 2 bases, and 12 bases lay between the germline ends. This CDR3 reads CATSRGGSPAYEQYV. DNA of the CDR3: TGTGCCACCAGCAGAGGCGGTAGCCCAGCCTACGAGCAGTACGTC.

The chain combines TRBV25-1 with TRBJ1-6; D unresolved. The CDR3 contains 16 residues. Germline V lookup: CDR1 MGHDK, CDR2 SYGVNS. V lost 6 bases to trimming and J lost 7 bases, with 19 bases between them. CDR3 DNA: TGTGCCAGCAGGCCGACCGGGTCCCCCGGGAATTCACCCCTCCACTTT. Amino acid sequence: CASRPTGSPGNSPLHF.

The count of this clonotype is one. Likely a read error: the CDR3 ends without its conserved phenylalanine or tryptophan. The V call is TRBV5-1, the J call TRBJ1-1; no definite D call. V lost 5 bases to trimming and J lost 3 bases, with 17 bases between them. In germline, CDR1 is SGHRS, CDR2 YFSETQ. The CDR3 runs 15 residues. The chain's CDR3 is CASSYIISRDTEAFS. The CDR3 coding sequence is TGCGCCAGCAGTTACATAATATCGCGGGACACTGAAGCTTTCTCT.

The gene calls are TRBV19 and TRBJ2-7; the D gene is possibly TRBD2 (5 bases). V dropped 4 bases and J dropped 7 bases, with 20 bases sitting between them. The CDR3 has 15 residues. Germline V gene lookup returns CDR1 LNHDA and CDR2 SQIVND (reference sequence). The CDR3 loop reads CASSNLGLRAGEQYF. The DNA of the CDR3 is TGTGCCAGTAGTAACTTGGGATTGAGGGCTGGTGAGCAGTACTTC.

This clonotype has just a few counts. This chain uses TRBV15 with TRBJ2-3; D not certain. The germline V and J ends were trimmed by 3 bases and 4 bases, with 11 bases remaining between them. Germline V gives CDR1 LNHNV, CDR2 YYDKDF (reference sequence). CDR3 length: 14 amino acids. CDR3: CATSSHQVPDTQYF. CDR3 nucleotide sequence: TGTGCCACCAGCAGCCACCAGGTCCCAGATACGCAGTATTTT.

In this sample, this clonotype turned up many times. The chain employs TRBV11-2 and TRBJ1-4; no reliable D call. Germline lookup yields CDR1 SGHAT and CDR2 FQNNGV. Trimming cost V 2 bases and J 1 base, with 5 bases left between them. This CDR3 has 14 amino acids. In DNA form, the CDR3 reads TGTGCCAGCAGCTTACGGTTAACTAATGAAAAACTGTTTTTT. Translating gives CASSLRLTNEKLFF.

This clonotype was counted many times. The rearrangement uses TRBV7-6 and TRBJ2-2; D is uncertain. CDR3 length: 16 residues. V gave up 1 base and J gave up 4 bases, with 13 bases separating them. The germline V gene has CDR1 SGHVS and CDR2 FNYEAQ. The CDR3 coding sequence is TGTGCCAGCAGCTTAGTTGCGGACCTCAGCACCGGGGAGCTGTTTTTT. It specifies CASSLVADLSTGELFF.

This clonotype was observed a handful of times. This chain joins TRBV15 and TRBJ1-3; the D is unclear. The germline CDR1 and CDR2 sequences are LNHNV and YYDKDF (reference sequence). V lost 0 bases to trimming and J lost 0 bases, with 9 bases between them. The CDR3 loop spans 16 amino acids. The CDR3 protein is CATSRDRAVSGNTIYF. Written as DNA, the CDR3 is TGTGCCACCAGCAGAGATCGGGCAGTCTCTGGAAACACCATATATTTT.

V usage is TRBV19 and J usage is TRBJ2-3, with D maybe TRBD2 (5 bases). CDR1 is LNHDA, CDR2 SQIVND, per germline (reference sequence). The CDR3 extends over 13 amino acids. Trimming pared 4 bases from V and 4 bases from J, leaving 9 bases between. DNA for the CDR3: TGTGCCAGTAGTACCGGGGTAGCAGATACGCAGTATTTT. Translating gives CASSTGVADTQYF.

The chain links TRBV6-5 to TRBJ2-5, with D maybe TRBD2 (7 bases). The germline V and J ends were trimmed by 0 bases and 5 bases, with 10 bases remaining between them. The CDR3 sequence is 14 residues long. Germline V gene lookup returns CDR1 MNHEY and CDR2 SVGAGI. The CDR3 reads CASSYSGGLETQYF. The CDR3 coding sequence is TGTGCCAGCAGTTACTCGGGGGGGCTCGAGACCCAGTACTTC.

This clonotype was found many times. The CDR3 DNA sequence: TGTGCCAGCAGCCGCGGGACTAGCGGGGACCCCACAGATACGCAGTATTTT. It codes for CASSRGTSGDPTDTQYF. The genes are TRBV7-2 and TRBJ2-3; the match to TRBD2 covers 13 bases. The CDR3 is 17 residues long. V lost 5 bases, J lost 2 bases, and 7 bases stayed unmatched. Germline lookup yields CDR1 SGHTA and CDR2 FQGNSA.

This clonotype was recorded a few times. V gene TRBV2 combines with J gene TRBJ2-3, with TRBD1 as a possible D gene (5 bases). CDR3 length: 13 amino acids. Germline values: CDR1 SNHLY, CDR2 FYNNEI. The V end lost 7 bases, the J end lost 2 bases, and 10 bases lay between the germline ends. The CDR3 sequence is CASNGHPTDTQYF. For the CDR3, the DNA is TGTGCCAGCAACGGACACCCCACAGATACGCAGTATTTT.

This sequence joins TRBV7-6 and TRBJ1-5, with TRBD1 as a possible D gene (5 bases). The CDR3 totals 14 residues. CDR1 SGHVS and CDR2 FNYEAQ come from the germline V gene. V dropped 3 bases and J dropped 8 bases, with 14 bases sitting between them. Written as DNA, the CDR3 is TGTGCCAGCAGCTTCGGTGGGGCCTCCGAGCCCCAGCATTTT. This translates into CASSFGGASEPQHF. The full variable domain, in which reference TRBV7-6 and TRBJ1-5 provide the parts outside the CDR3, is GAGVSQSPRYKVTKRGQDVALRCDPISGHVSLYWYRQALGQGPEFLTYFNYEAQQDKSGLPNDRFSAERPEGSISTLTIQRTEQRDSAMYRCASSFGGASEPQHFGDGTRLSIL.

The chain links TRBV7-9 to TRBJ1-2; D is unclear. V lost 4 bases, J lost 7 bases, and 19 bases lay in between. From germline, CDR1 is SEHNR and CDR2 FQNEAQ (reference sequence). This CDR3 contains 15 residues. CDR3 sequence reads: CASSYVGPLRGGYTF. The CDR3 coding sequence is TGTGCCAGCAGCTACGTAGGGCCCCTCCGCGGTGGCTACACCTTC.

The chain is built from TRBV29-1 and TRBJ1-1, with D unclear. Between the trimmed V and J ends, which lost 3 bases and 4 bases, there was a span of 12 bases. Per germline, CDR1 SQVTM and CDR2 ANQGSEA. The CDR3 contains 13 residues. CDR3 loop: CSVDDGLGTEAFF. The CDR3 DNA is TGCAGCGTTGACGATGGGTTGGGCACTGAAGCTTTCTTT.

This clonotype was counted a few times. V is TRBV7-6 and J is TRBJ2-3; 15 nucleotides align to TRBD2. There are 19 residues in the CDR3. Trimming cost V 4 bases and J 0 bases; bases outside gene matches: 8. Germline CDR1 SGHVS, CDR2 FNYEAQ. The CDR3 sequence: CASSYSGTSGGSSTDTQYF. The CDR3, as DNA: TGTGCCAGCAGCTATTCCGGGACTAGCGGGGGGTCAAGCACAGATACGCAGTATTTT.

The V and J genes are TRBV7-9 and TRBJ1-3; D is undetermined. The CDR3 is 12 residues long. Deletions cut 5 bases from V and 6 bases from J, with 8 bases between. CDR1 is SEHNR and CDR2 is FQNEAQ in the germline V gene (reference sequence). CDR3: CASSPVINTIYF. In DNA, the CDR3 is TGTGCCAGCAGCCCGGTGATAAACACCATATATTTT.

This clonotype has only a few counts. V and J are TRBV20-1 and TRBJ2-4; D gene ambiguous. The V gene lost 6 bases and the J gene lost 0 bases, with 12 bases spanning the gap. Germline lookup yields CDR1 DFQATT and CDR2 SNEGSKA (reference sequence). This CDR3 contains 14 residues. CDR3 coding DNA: TGCAGTGCCCCGTGGCCGGAAGCCAAAAACATTCAGTACTTC. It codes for CSAPWPEAKNIQYF.